This T cell receptor (beta chain) was identified during a study of blood T cell repertoires in COVID-19. Across the whole study: Material from acute and convalescent COVID-19 was sourced from the United States, Italy and Spain. In each case, the material was cDNA or gDNA derived from T cells, B-cell-depleted T cells, or PBMCs.

Unmatched junction bases numbered 14, after V lost 5 bases and J lost 2 bases. Germline CDR1 SEHNR, CDR2 FQNEAQ (reference sequence). CDR3 length: 18 residues. Per the original data handling: Amplification from reference gene primers served as the basis for estimated nucleated cell counts. TCRdb's copy holds only in-frame clones and misses some; the assay was immunoSEQ multiplex PCR. V and J calls and clone size are those listed in that table; D and trimming were worked out from the DNA. The table has about 140,000 clones, 77% seen once. The gene calls are TRBV7-9 and TRBJ2-5; 10 nucleotides line up with TRBD2. Sequenced material: peripheral blood. The sequence was collected from a woman aged 45 to 65 with active or convalescent COVID-19. CDR3 nucleotide sequence: TGTGCCAGCAGCCAGAAGAAGCAGCTAGCGGGGGAACAAGAGACCCAGTACTTC. This sequence encodes CASSQKKQLAGEQETQYF. The full variable domain, in which reference TRBV7-9 and TRBJ2-5 provide the parts outside the CDR3, is DTGVSQNPRHKITKRGQNVTFRCDPISEHNRLYWYRQTLGQGPEFLTYFQNEAQLEKSRLLSDRFSAERPKGSFSTLEIQRTEQGDSAMYLCASSQKKQLAGEQETQYFGPGTRLLVL.